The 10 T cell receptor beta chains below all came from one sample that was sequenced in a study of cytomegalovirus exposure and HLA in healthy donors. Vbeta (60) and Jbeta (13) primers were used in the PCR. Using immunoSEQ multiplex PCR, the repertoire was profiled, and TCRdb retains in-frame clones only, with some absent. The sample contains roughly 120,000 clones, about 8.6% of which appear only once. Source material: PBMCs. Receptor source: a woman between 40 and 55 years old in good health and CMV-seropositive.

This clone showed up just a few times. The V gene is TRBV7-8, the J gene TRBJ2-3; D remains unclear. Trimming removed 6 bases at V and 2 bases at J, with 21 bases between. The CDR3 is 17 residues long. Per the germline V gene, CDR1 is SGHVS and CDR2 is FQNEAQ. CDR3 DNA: TGTGCCAGCAGTCGAACCCCTAATCCGGGTTCCACAGATACGCAGTATTTT. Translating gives CASSRTPNPGSTDTQYF.

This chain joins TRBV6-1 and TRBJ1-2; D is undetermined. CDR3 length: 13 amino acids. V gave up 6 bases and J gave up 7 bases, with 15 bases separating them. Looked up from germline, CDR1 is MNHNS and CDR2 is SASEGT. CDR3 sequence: CASSFSGILGYTF. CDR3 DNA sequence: TGTGCCAGCAGCTTCTCAGGTATTCTTGGCTACACCTTC.

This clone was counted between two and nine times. CDR3 loop: CASSDRRVWETQYF. The CDR3 bases are TGTGCCAGTAGCGATCGACGGGTGTGGGAGACCCAGTACTTC. The genes are TRBV19 and TRBJ2-5; D unresolved. The CDR3 runs 14 residues. CDR1 is LNHDA, CDR2 SQIVND, per germline (reference sequence). Trimming cost V 6 bases and J 5 bases, with 16 bases left between them. The whole variable domain, remainder taken from reference TRBV19 and TRBJ2-5, is DGGITQSPKYLFRKEGQNVTLSCEQNLNHDAMYWYRQDPGQGLRLIYYSQIVNDFQKGDIAEGYSVSREKKESFPLTVTSAQKNPTAFYLCASSDRRVWETQYFGPGTRLLVL.

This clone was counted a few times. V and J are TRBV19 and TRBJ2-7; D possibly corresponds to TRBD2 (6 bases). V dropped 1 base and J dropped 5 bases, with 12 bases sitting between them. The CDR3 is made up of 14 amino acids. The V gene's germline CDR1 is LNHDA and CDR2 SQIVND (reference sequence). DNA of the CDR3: TGTGCCAGTAGTATAGGGGGGGACTCGGACGAGCAGTACTTC. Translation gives CASSIGGDSDEQYF.

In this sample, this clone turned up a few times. DNA of the CDR3: TGTGCCACAGTACGACAGGGGGAGAGTGGCTACACCTTC. Its translation is CATVRQGESGYTF. The rearrangement uses TRBV6-5 and TRBJ1-2, with 9 bases matching TRBD1. The germline V gene has CDR1 MNHEY and CDR2 SVGAGI. The CDR3 is 13 amino acids. The V segment lost 10 bases and the J segment 7 bases; nucleotides outside the gene matches: 10.

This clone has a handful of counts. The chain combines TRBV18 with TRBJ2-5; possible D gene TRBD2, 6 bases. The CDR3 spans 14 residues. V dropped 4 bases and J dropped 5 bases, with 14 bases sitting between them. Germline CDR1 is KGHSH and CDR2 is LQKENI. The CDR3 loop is CASSLPDYPETQYF. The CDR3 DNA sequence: TGTGCCAGCTCACTACCGGACTACCCGGAGACCCAGTACTTC.

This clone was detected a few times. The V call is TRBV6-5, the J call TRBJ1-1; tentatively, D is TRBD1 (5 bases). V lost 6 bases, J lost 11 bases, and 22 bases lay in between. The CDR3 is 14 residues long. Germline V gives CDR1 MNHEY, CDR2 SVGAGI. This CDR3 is CASSKGLVEGRAFF. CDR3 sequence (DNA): TGTGCCAGCAGCAAGGGACTTGTAGAGGGAAGGGCTTTCTTT.

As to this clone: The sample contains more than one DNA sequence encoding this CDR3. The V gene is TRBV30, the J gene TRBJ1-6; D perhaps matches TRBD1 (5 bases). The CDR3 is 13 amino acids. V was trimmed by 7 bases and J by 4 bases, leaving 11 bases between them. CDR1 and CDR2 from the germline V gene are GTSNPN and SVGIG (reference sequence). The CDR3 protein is CAYLTVYNSPLHF. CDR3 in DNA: TGTGCCTACCTGACAGTTTATAATTCACCCCTCCACTTT.

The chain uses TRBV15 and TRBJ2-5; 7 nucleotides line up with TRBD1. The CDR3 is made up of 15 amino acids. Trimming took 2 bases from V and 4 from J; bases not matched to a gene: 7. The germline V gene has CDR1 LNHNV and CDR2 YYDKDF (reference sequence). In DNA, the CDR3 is TGTGCCACCAGCAGAAGGGGGCAGGGAAGAGAGACCCAGTACTTC. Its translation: CATSRRGQGRETQYF.

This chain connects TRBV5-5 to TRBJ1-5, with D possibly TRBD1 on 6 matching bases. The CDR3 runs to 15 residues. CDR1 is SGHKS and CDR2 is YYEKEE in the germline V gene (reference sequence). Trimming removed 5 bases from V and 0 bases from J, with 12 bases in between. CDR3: CASSLGQFSNQPQHF. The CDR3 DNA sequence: TGTGCCAGCAGTCTTGGACAGTTTAGCAATCAGCCCCAGCATTTT.